Listed here are 28 T cell receptor beta chains from one sample, sequenced in a study of OX40 agonist ivuxolimab in advanced cancers. The protocol was immunoSEQ multiplex PCR, while the TCRdb copy is restricted to in-frame clones and leaves out a portion. Of some 140,000 clones in the sample, about nine tenths were seen once. Here the sequenced sample was CD4+ or CD8+ T cells sorted from blood, taken in a trial of the OX40 agonist ivuxolimab. Receptors originate from an adult with an advanced solid tumor such as melanoma, head and neck, liver or kidney cancer.

The gene calls are TRBV4-3 and TRBJ1-4; TRBD1 matches 8 bases. Germline CDR1 and CDR2: LGHNA and YSLEER. Unmatched junction bases numbered 11, after V lost 3 bases and J lost 5 bases. CDR3 length: 17 amino acids. The CDR3: CASSHDRGQVRNEKLFF. Written as DNA, the CDR3 is TGCGCCAGCAGCCATGATCGGGGACAGGTGCGAAATGAAAAACTGTTTTTT.

V is TRBV2 and J is TRBJ1-1, with D perhaps matching TRBD1 (6 bases). Trimming removed 7 bases from V and 3 bases from J, with 12 bases in between. The CDR3 sequence is 13 residues long. The V gene's germline CDR1 is SNHLY and CDR2 FYNNEI. The DNA of the CDR3 is TGTGCCAGCACCCTACAGGGATACACTGAAGCTTTCTTT. Its translation is CASTLQGYTEAFF.

This clone came up once. The gene calls are TRBV6-6 and TRBJ2-1; 7 nucleotides align to TRBD2. The trim removed 5 bases at V and 9 bases at J, leaving 16 bases unmatched. The CDR3 spans 16 residues. Germline values: CDR1 MNHNY, CDR2 SVGAGI (reference sequence). CDR3 region: CASSTLAVERWGEQFF. The CDR3 DNA is TGTGCCAGCAGTACTCTAGCGGTCGAACGGTGGGGTGAGCAGTTCTTC.

This chain connects TRBV7-6 to TRBJ2-5, with D unresolved. Between the trimmed V and J ends, which lost 4 bases and 5 bases, there was a span of 8 bases. Germline lookup yields CDR1 SGHVS and CDR2 FNYEAQ. The length of the CDR3 is 12 residues. The CDR3 protein is CASSSIRETQYF. CDR3 coding DNA: TGTGCCAGCAGCTCGATCCGGGAGACCCAGTACTTC. The variable domain in full, completed from reference TRBV7-6 and TRBJ2-5, reads GAGVSQSPRYKVTKRGQDVALRCDPISGHVSLYWYRQALGQGPEFLTYFNYEAQQDKSGLPNDRFSAERPEGSISTLTIQRTEQRDSAMYRCASSSIRETQYFGPGTRLLVL.

V and J are TRBV9 and TRBJ1-2; D is possibly TRBD1 (5 bases). V was clipped by 3 bases and J by 0 bases, with 18 bases between them. The CDR3 totals 17 residues. Germline V gene lookup returns CDR1 SGDLS and CDR2 YYNGEE. CDR3 sequence (DNA): TGTGCCAGCAGCGCCCGGAGGGACCAAAGTTCTAACTATGGCTACACCTTC. Amino acids: CASSARRDQSSNYGYTF.

The chain joins TRBV28 to TRBJ1-3, with D perhaps TRBD1 (5 bases). The CDR3 runs to 16 residues. Between the trimmed V and J ends, which lost 6 bases and 1 base, there was a span of 16 bases. Germline assignment: CDR1 MDHEN and CDR2 SYDVKM. CDR3 amino acids: CASSTPHRISGNTIYF. The CDR3 DNA reads as TGTGCCAGCAGCACCCCCCACAGGATTTCTGGAAACACCATATATTTT.

The CDR3 DNA sequence: TGCGCCTGCGCACAGGGGGCGCAAACAGATACGCAGTATTTT. This gives the protein CACAQGAQTDTQYF. This rearrangement joins TRBV5-1 to TRBJ2-3; 9 nucleotides agree with TRBD1. The J segment lost 3 bases and the V segment lost 10 bases, leaving 9 bases of the junction unmatched. The CDR3 loop spans 14 amino acids. Germline CDR1 reads SGHRS; CDR2 reads YFSETQ.

This sequence joins TRBV7-2 and TRBJ2-2, with no clear D. This CDR3 contains 16 residues. Germline V gives CDR1 SGHTA, CDR2 FQGNSA. The V end was cut by 4 bases, the J end by 6 bases, with 18 bases between. The CDR3 region is CASSSLGSPGAGELFF. The CDR3 DNA sequence: TGTGCCAGCAGCTCTTTAGGCAGCCCAGGTGCCGGGGAGCTGTTTTTT. The full variable domain, with the rest looked up from reference TRBV7-2 and TRBJ2-2, is GAGVSQSPSNKVTEKGKDVELRCDPISGHTALYWYRQSLGQGLEFLIYFQGNSAPDKSGLPSDRFSAERTGGSVSTLTIQRTQQEDSAVYLCASSSLGSPGAGELFFGEGSRLTVL.

In its sample, this clone was seen once. V is TRBV6-5 and J is TRBJ1-1; D ambiguous. From germline, CDR1 is MNHEY and CDR2 SVGAGI. The CDR3 runs to 15 residues. V lost 1 base to trimming and J lost 0 bases, with 9 bases between them. The CDR3 DNA follows: TGTGCCAGCAGTTACTTTGGAAACCTGAACACTGAAGCTTTCTTT. As protein: CASSYFGNLNTEAFF.

The genes are TRBV14 and TRBJ2-7; D not resolved. The germline V gene encodes CDR1 SGHDN and CDR2 FVKESK. The CDR3 is made up of 17 amino acids. V was trimmed by 0 bases and J by 2 bases, leaving 17 bases between them. The CDR3 is CASSQDQSWHPAYEQYF. The CDR3 DNA reads TGTGCCAGCAGCCAAGATCAGAGTTGGCACCCCGCCTACGAGCAGTACTTC.

The chain employs TRBV2 and TRBJ2-7; 7 bases are shared with TRBD1. Germline CDR1 and CDR2: SNHLY and FYNNEI. J lost 0 bases, V lost 5 bases, and 4 bases had no gene match. The CDR3 length is 14 residues. DNA for the CDR3: TGTGCCAGCAGTTTTGGACAGGACTCCTACGAGCAGTACTTC. This gives the protein CASSFGQDSYEQYF.

This clone was observed once. J is TRBJ2-1 and V is TRBV30; perhaps TRBD2 as D (6 bases). This CDR3 contains 9 residues. Between the trimmed V and J ends, which lost 7 bases and 9 bases, there was a span of 7 bases. In germline, CDR1 is GTSNPN, CDR2 SVGIG (reference sequence). The CDR3 DNA reads as TGTGCCTTGGAGGGTGAGCAGTTCTTC. Protein product: CALEGEQFF.

The chain is built from TRBV6-1 and TRBJ1-1, with D unresolved. Looked up from germline, CDR1 is MNHNS and CDR2 is SASEGT. The V gene lost 6 bases and the J gene lost 5 bases, with 19 bases spanning the gap. This CDR3 spans 15 amino acids. CDR3 sequence reads: CASREAAGYKTEAFF. CDR3 nucleotide sequence: TGTGCCAGCAGGGAGGCTGCGGGGTATAAAACTGAAGCTTTCTTT.

The J gene is TRBJ2-7, the V gene TRBV9; D is unclear. Germline values: CDR1 SGDLS, CDR2 YYNGEE. V lost 5 bases and J 3 bases, leaving 18 bases between the germline ends. The CDR3 extends over 15 amino acids. CDR3 coding DNA: TGTGCCAGCAGTGTGGGGTGGGATGGAAACTACGAGCAGTACTTC. Translation: CASSVGWDGNYEQYF.

Written as DNA, the CDR3 is TGTGCCAGCAGCGTAGGGACAGGGGGCACCACAGATACGCAGTATTTT. This sequence encodes CASSVGTGGTTDTQYF. This rearrangement joins TRBV7-6 to TRBJ2-3; 12 bases fit TRBD1. In germline, CDR1 is SGHVS, CDR2 FNYEAQ. CDR3 length: 16 residues. J was trimmed by 2 bases and V by 5 bases; bases with no gene match: 5.

The chain couples TRBV5-1 to TRBJ2-1, with TRBD2 identical over 7 bases. The CDR3 spans 15 residues. Germline V gene data show CDR1 as SGHRS and CDR2 as YFSETQ. J lost 2 bases, V lost 2 bases, and 4 bases had no gene match. Here the CDR3 reads CASSLIGTTYNEQFF. The DNA for the CDR3 is TGCGCCAGCAGCTTAATCGGGACTACCTACAATGAGCAGTTCTTC.

The rearrangement links TRBV5-1 to TRBJ2-1, with 8 nucleotides matching TRBD2. Looked up from germline, CDR1 is SGHRS and CDR2 is YFSETQ. The V gene end was trimmed by 4 bases and the J gene end by 0 bases; junction bases not matched to a gene: 6. The CDR3 loop spans 16 amino acids. The CDR3 spells CASSPKGLDSYNEQFF. CDR3 sequence (DNA): TGCGCCAGCAGCCCGAAGGGACTAGACTCCTACAATGAGCAGTTCTTC.

This sequence joins TRBV4-3 and TRBJ1-2; 7 nucleotides agree with TRBD1. After removal of 4 bases from V and 4 bases from J, the junction contained 12 bases not matched to a gene. There are 16 residues in the CDR3. Germline CDR1 is LGHNA and CDR2 is YSLEER. CDR3 coding DNA: TGCGCCAGCAGCCTTACACTAGGGGGCGTCGGCTATGGCTACACCTTC. Its translation: CASSLTLGGVGYGYTF.

CDR3 loop: CASSLSTGGAMTHEQFF. CDR3 DNA: TGTGCCAGCAGCTTATCCACAGGGGGCGCAATGACGCATGAGCAGTTCTTC. The chain combines TRBV5-4 with TRBJ2-1, with 9 nucleotides matching TRBD1. Germline V lookup: CDR1 SGHNT, CDR2 YYREEE (reference sequence). This CDR3 spans 17 amino acids. V lost 2 bases, J lost 8 bases, and 14 bases stayed unmatched.

This sequence joins TRBV5-4 and TRBJ1-6, with D maybe TRBD1 (5 bases). V lost 4 bases, J lost 2 bases, and 10 bases lay in between. The CDR3 loop spans 15 amino acids. The germline V gene encodes CDR1 SGHNT and CDR2 YYREEE (reference sequence). The CDR3 bases are TGTGCCAGCAGCGGAGGGGTGACCTATAATTCACCCCTCCACTTT. Its protein product is CASSGGVTYNSPLHF.

The chain is built from TRBV10-1 and TRBJ2-1; 13 bases match TRBD2. Germline V gives CDR1 WNHNN, CDR2 SYGVQD (reference sequence). V lost 5 bases and J lost 4; bases outside the gene matches: 8. The length of the CDR3 is 17 residues. The CDR3 protein is CASSSGLAGLGYNEQFF. Written as DNA, the CDR3 is TGCGCCAGCAGTTCGGGACTAGCGGGATTGGGATACAATGAGCAGTTCTTC.

The V gene is TRBV7-2, the J gene TRBJ2-4, with D possibly being TRBD2 (5 bases). Trimming shortened V by 5 bases and J by 3 bases, and 14 bases separated the two germline ends. The CDR3 sequence is 15 residues long. Germline CDR1 is SGHTA and CDR2 is FQGNSA. CDR3 nucleotides: TGTGCCAGCAGCCCGAGACGCAGCGGCAAAAACATTCAGTACTTC. It is translated as CASSPRRSGKNIQYF. The full variable domain, completed using reference TRBV7-2 and TRBJ2-4, is GAGVSQSPSNKVTEKGKDVELRCDPISGHTALYWYRQSLGQGLEFLIYFQGNSAPDKSGLPSDRFSAERTGGSVSTLTIQRTQQEDSAVYLCASSPRRSGKNIQYFGAGTRLSVL.

The chain carries TRBV18 and TRBJ1-1; TRBD1 aligns across 8 bases. V shed 0 bases and J 8 bases; nucleotides not matched to a gene: 20. The germline V gene has CDR1 KGHSH and CDR2 LQKENI. The CDR3 is made up of 19 amino acids. CDR3 protein: CASSPPDRATPYKQAEAFF. The CDR3 coding sequence is TGTGCCAGCTCACCACCGGACAGGGCTACCCCTTACAAACAAGCAGAAGCTTTCTTT.

The rearrangement uses TRBV29-1 and TRBJ2-4; possible D gene TRBD2, 5 bases. With 3 bases removed from V and 7 bases from J, the gap between germline ends came to 10 bases. Germline CDR1 and CDR2: SQVTM and ANQGSEA. CDR3 length: 12 residues. CDR3 protein: CSVEDSTNIQYF. In nucleotides, the CDR3 is TGCAGCGTTGAGGACTCCACCAACATTCAGTACTTC.

This chain joins TRBV14 and TRBJ2-7; tentatively, D is TRBD1 or TRBD2 (5 bases each). The CDR3 extends over 14 amino acids. Between the trimmed V and J ends, which lost 6 bases and 1 base, there was a span of 13 bases. Germline V gene sequence: CDR1 SGHDN, CDR2 FVKESK. CDR3 region: CASSGGRASYEQYF. CDR3 sequence (DNA): TGTGCCAGCAGTGGGGGACGGGCGTCCTACGAGCAGTACTTC. Together with reference TRBV14 and TRBJ2-7, the CDR3 gives the full variable domain: EAGVTQFPSHSVIEKGQTVTLRCDPISGHDNLYWYRRVMGKEIKFLLHFVKESKQDESGMPNNRFLAERTGGTYSTLKVQPAELEDSGVYFCASSGGRASYEQYFGPGTRLTVT.

The V gene is TRBV5-4, the J gene TRBJ2-1; D not certain. Trimming removed 4 bases at V and 4 bases at J, with 6 bases between. The germline V gene has CDR1 SGHNT and CDR2 YYREEE (reference sequence). The CDR3 length is 12 residues. CDR3 bases: TGTGCCAGCAGCCCAGAGTACAATGAGCAGTTCTTC. Amino acids: CASSPEYNEQFF.

The chain combines TRBV28 with TRBJ1-4; tentative D call: TRBD1 (6 bases). CDR1 and CDR2 (germline): MDHEN, SYDVKM. This CDR3 is built from 15 residues. V was clipped by 7 bases and J by 0 bases, with 12 bases between them. The CDR3 loop reads CASTTTGSTNEKLFF. The CDR3 DNA is TGTGCCAGCACCACAACAGGGTCAACTAATGAAAAACTGTTTTTT.

J is TRBJ2-1 and V is TRBV6-1, with a possible D match to TRBD1 (6 bases). V dropped 3 bases and J dropped 1 base, with 13 bases sitting between them. The CDR3 runs 16 residues. Germline-derived CDR1 and CDR2 are MNHNS and SASEGT. CDR3: CASSEVDSRSYNEQFF. DNA for the CDR3: TGTGCCAGCAGTGAGGTGGACAGCAGGTCCTACAATGAGCAGTTCTTC.